Below, 12 T cell receptor beta chains from the same sample are listed, as sequenced in a study of blood T cell repertoires in COVID-19. Using immunoSEQ multiplex PCR, the repertoire was profiled, and TCRdb retains in-frame clones only, with some absent. Of 200,000 to 250,000 clones in the sample, about four fifths were seen once. The sequenced sample was peripheral blood. All receptors come from a man aged 50 to 60 with active or convalescent COVID-19.

The V call is TRBV25-1, the J call TRBJ1-2; D uncertain. The length of the CDR3 is 16 residues. CDR1 is MGHDK, CDR2 SYGVNS, per germline. V lost 5 bases and J lost 0, with 16 bases in between. CDR3 coding DNA: TGTGCCAGCAGTCCCTGGACTGATTTACCTAACTATGGCTACACCTTC. Amino acid sequence: CASSPWTDLPNYGYTF.

Only a few counts were recorded for this clone. The chain uses TRBV28 and TRBJ1-4, with no clear D. Germline CDR1 MDHEN, CDR2 SYDVKM. Trimming pared 3 bases from V and 7 bases from J, leaving 12 bases between. This CDR3 has 14 residues. The DNA of the CDR3 is TGTGCCAGCAGTTTTCTCGGTCGGGGTGAAAAACTGTTTTTT. Protein product: CASSFLGRGEKLFF.

The DNA of the CDR3 is TGCGCCAGCAGCTTGGAGAGCGCTAGCTCCTACAATGAGCAGTTCTTC. Protein sequence: CASSLESASSYNEQFF. The chain recombines TRBV5-1 with TRBJ2-1; D call uncertain. V was shortened by 0 bases and J by 0 bases, with 10 bases between the two germline ends. There are 16 residues in the CDR3. Germline loops: CDR1 SGHRS, CDR2 YFSETQ.

This rearrangement joins TRBV28 to TRBJ1-2, with 9 bases identical to TRBD1. Per the germline V gene, CDR1 is MDHEN and CDR2 is SYDVKM. The ends lost 7 bases at V and 2 bases at J; junction bases unmatched: 8. CDR3 length equals 15 residues. The CDR3 sequence is CASTPRQGENYGYTF. The CDR3 DNA reads as TGTGCCAGCACCCCGCGACAGGGGGAAAACTATGGCTACACCTTC.

The rearrangement links TRBV14 to TRBJ1-1, with D possibly matching TRBD1 (5 bases). This CDR3 region has 18 residues. V lost 0 bases, J lost 3 bases, and 20 bases lay in between. Germline V gives CDR1 SGHDN, CDR2 FVKESK. CDR3 coding DNA: TGTGCCAGCAGCCAAGATTCGGCTCGGACACGAAAGTACACTGAAGCTTTCTTT. It translates to CASSQDSARTRKYTEAFF.

The CDR3 here is CASSLNHGAGYGYTF. The CDR3 DNA is TGTGCCAGCAGCCTTAATCATGGGGCCGGGTATGGCTACACCTTC. The chain links TRBV5-8 to TRBJ1-2; TRBD1 is a possible D gene (5 bases). The CDR3 is made up of 15 amino acids. Per the germline V gene, CDR1 is SGHTS and CDR2 is YDEGEE. Trimming shortened V by 4 bases and J by 5 bases, and 18 bases separated the two germline ends.

This CDR3 reads CASRRGRTSGIPGELFF. Written as DNA, the CDR3 is TGTGCCAGTAGACGGGGAAGGACTAGCGGGATCCCCGGGGAGCTGTTTTTT. V is TRBV19 and J is TRBJ2-2, with TRBD2 identical over 12 bases. CDR1 LNHDA and CDR2 SQIVND come from the germline V gene (reference sequence). The CDR3 runs to 17 residues. Losses at the gene ends were 6 bases for V and 6 bases for J; bases not matched to a gene: 11.

The V gene is TRBV19, the J gene TRBJ1-2, with unresolved D. Trimming took off 4 bases at V and 2 bases at J, with 11 bases between the two ends. In germline, CDR1 is LNHDA, CDR2 SQIVND (reference sequence). This CDR3 is built from 14 residues. CDR3 in DNA: TGTGCCAGTAGTAGGCGGGAGCGAAACTATGGCTACACCTTC. This translates into CASSRRERNYGYTF.

On this clone: One end of the junction fails to match germline, which may point to a read error. The V call is TRBV6-1, the J call TRBJ2-5; 7 positions match TRBD1. From germline, CDR1 is MNHNS and CDR2 SASEGT. This CDR3 has 13 residues. DNA for the CDR3: TGTGCCAGCAGTGACACCGATGGACAGGCCCACGACTTC. Translating gives CASSDTDGQAHDF.

The chain has TRBV18 and TRBJ2-7, with D perhaps TRBD1 (6 bases). This CDR3 is 16 amino acids long. Trimming left V 6 bases short and J 0 bases short, with 18 bases between. The germline V gene encodes CDR1 KGHSH and CDR2 LQKENI. Written as DNA, the CDR3 is TGTGCCAGCTCGCAAATCCAGGGGACCAACTCCTACGAGCAGTACTTC. Protein product: CASSQIQGTNSYEQYF.

This clone was observed a handful of times. The chain joins TRBV2 to TRBJ2-1; D not resolved. Germline lookup yields CDR1 SNHLY and CDR2 FYNNEI. V lost 2 bases to trimming and J lost 6 bases, with 23 bases between them. CDR3 length equals 18 residues. The CDR3 bases are TGTGCCAGCAGTGAAAGACCTCCCCGGGTCCGAACGGGCAATGAGCAGTTCTTC. Translating gives CASSERPPRVRTGNEQFF.

This clone appeared once. This chain uses TRBV4-3 with TRBJ1-2; no clear D. Germline CDR1 and CDR2: LGHNA and YSLEER. This CDR3 is built from 17 residues. Trimming took 0 bases from V and 0 from J, leaving 14 bases between them. The CDR3 reads CASSQDITAGTNYGYTF. In DNA form, the CDR3 reads TGCGCCAGCAGCCAAGATATAACGGCGGGGACTAACTATGGCTACACCTTC.